This T cell receptor (beta chain) came from a study of glioma-infiltrating T cells. TCR alpha and beta CDR3 regions were amplified from RNA using iRepertoire nested multiplex PCR. MiXCR, run by TCRdb on the multiplex PCR reads, gives a single entry per CDR3 protein. This table has roughly 350,000 distinct CDR3 sequences, approximately 42% appearing once. This clonotype has only a few counts. This CDR3 contains 16 residues. V was trimmed by 2 bases and J by 5 bases, leaving 15 bases between them. Germline V gene sequence: CDR1 MDHEN, CDR2 SYDVKM. This chain uses TRBV28 with TRBJ2-2; tentatively, D is TRBD1 or TRBD2 (5 bases each). The sample taken for sequencing was glioma tissue, nonneoplastic brain tissue, or PBMCs (not recorded which). The receptor comes from a human donor with low-grade glioma or glioblastoma, undergoing nonglioma brain surgery, or in good health (not recorded which). In DNA, the CDR3 is TGTGCCAGCAGTTTAGGGGGTGGATTGGTGACCGGGGAGCTGTTTTTT. Translation gives CASSLGGGLVTGELFF. The entire variable domain, with the rest obtained from reference TRBV28 and TRBJ2-2, is as follows: DVKVTQSSRYLVKRTGEKVFLECVQDMDHENMFWYRQDPGLGLRLIYFSYDVKMKEKGDIPEGYSVSREKKERFSLILESASTNQTSMYLCASSLGGGLVTGELFFGEGSRLTVL.